This T cell receptor beta chain was sequenced during a study of blood T cell repertoires in COVID-19. The wider study: Samples of COVID-19 (acute and convalescent) were obtained from the United States, Italy and Spain. T cells, B-cell-depleted T cells, or PBMCs supplied cDNA or gDNA.

Seattle-derived patients entered the study during active infection and were followed longitudinally. Per the authors' pipeline: Estimated nucleated cell counts came from reference gene primer amplification. Profiled with immunoSEQ multiplex PCR; TCRdb holds only in-frame clones, not every one. That table supplies the V and J calls and clone size; D and trimming were determined from the DNA. The sample lists about 440,000 clones; roughly 88% were seen once. V lost 7 bases, J lost 1 base, and 15 bases lay in between. In germline, CDR1 is SGHRS, CDR2 YFSETQ. CDR3 length: 15 residues. A few counts support this clone.

The rearrangement joins TRBV5-1 to TRBJ1-5; perhaps TRBD1 as D (6 bases). This clonotype originated in a woman aged 50 to 60 with COVID-19, enrolled during active disease. The specimen sequenced was peripheral blood. CDR3 protein: CASSPGGVSNQPQHF. The CDR3 DNA follows: TGCGCCAGCTCCCCGGGGGGCGTAAGCAATCAGCCCCAGCATTTT.